Sequencing of this T cell receptor beta chain was carried out in a study of cytomegalovirus exposure and HLA in healthy donors (dated 2017 in TCRdb). Looking at the study overall: In an earlier analysis of 587 of the donors, 250 to 350 Gb of sequence data and 100 million or so unique TCR beta sequences from roughly 180 million T cells were reported. Roughly five DR-DQ haplotypes were handled as single units for association and clustering, since linkage in the cohort was strong. An earlier analysis of some 500 of the donors applied high-throughput TCR beta sequencing to assess whether each TCR beta V gene segment acted as functional or pseudogenic. All discovery cohort repertoires had been generated using a single sequencing platform. Rather than using new phenotypic data, the later analysis identified candidate immune exposures from TCR beta sequences and from how often those sequences occurred across donors. Around 320 gigabases of sequencing data and tens of millions of unique TCR sequences were included in an early release covering 500 to 750 HLA-typed donors. A later genetic analysis took genome-wide SNP genotypes for about three fifths of the roughly 700 donors and used that subset as a discovery cohort. The genetic ancestry cluster associated with self-reported Caucasian donors included about 81% of the 398 genotyped donors. A later analysis re-analyzed previously published TCR beta repertoires from approximately 670 donors and added high-resolution HLA genotyping to study TCR occurrence patterns. Along with the roughly 710-subject first cohort, a separate validation cohort of over a hundred different subjects was used. Donor age, sex, ethnicity and CMV serostatus were collected together with the repertoire data. Typing coverage varied by locus: roughly 620-640 donors for A, B, C, DRB1 and DQB1; approximately 560 for DQA1; about 600 for DPA1; 450 to 480 for DPB1. The study was designed to test whether signatures of past pathogen exposure could be identified by cataloging public T cell receptors. HLA typing covered class I and class II loci at four-digit resolution. Using immunosequencing, the study profiled T cell repertoires from approximately 700 subjects and related those repertoires to cytomegalovirus serostatus. Across 300 to 400 genotyped donors of the cohort, an average of roughly 250,000 unique TCR beta nucleotide sequences per donor were sequenced, and roughly a sixth of those sequences were non-productive. To predict cytomegalovirus infection status, the study brought together high-throughput TCR immunosequencing, statistical association of individual TCRs with disease status, and machine learning. The paper's findings and limits, for the study overall: Because counts were too low, about 15 rarely observed V segments, including chromosome 9 orphons, were left out of the earlier analysis of some 640 of the donors. An association between a missense DCLRE1C variant and V-gene and J-gene trimming of TCR beta chains was found in a later genetic analysis and replicated in an independent cohort. In a later analysis, HLA-associated TCR beta chains showed more clonal expansion and lower generation probabilities than non-associated chains that were equally common. Linkage disequilibrium might explain the correlated functional status among segregating V segments, but an unknown experimental factor could not be excluded. The presence/absence analyses assumed that sequencing depth was roughly uniform across donors, and that assumption may not be true. The cohort was sequenced for TCR beta chains only, and without alpha or paired-chain data the features that could be detected were limited. Because some donors lacked HLA typing at each locus, the association tests relied only on the typed subset. According to the authors, the approach could potentially be generalized to other disease states and immunological phenotypes. The classifier was reported to diagnose cytomegalovirus status with high specificity and sensitivity in both the original and validation cohorts. In a later analysis, TCR association rates were found to vary across HLA loci, with the most associated TCRs seen for DRB1 alleles and the fewest for HLA-C alleles. A few of the identified cytomegalovirus-associated TCR beta chains were confirmed in vitro to be specific for cytomegalovirus antigens. The sequencing pipeline was judged likely to have produced a cluster of highly shared sequence variants as a technical artifact. A further reported finding was that TCR beta sequences accurately predicted the HLA-A and HLA-B alleles for most subjects in the first cohort. Assigning TCR associations to individual alleles was difficult when HLA alleles, especially DR and DQ, strongly co-occurred. Some IMGT-functional V segments, including TRBV6-2 and TRBV6-3, could not be distinguished by the 87-base-pair reads and were therefore excluded. At a false discovery rate of 0.05, a later analysis linked about 16,000 TCR beta sequences to specific HLA alleles. According to a later genetic analysis, donors in an Asian-associated ancestry cluster had fewer N-insertions in productive TCRs than the roughly 670-donor mean. CMV serostatus was the only immune exposure information available for the cohort. According to a later analysis, parvovirus B19, influenza, CMV and Epstein-Barr virus appeared linked to several top co-occurrence clusters. In the study, around 150 TCR beta chains were listed as associated with cytomegalovirus. In an earlier analysis of about 550 of the donors, most TCR beta V segments were observed in productive rearrangements about 90% or about 30% of the time, broadly matching IMGT annotations. While some public TCRs were present in many individuals, most TCR sequences turned up only very rarely across donors. Most CMV-associated TCR beta chains appeared to be HLA-restricted in a later analysis, and the HLA associations seemed to be driven largely by CMV exposure.

On this clone: The antigen it binds to is not known. There are no base qualities to consult, and no much larger clone falls within one base.

In total, approximately 700 healthy bone marrow donors made up the cohort. Cohort members were all nominally healthy when sampled, although unrecorded immune exposures were likely present. The donor tested CMV seropositive, placing the donor among the 289 seropositive members of the cohort. A peripheral blood sample was collected from each donor, and TCR beta sequencing was performed on peripheral blood mononuclear cells. The Qiagen DNeasy Blood Extraction Kit was used to extract genomic DNA from the blood cell samples. Library preparation used the immunoSEQ multiplex PCR assay. For the multiplex PCR, a mixture combining 60 forward primers for TCR Vbeta segments and 13 reverse primers for TCR Jbeta segments was used. A multiplex PCR assay on genomic DNA amplified the CDR3 region of rearranged TCR beta genes. Amplified TCR beta libraries were sequenced as 87-base-pair reads on the Illumina HiSeq System. The paper's processing steps were these. In a later analysis, tens of millions of unique TCR beta chains were counted across the 690 or so repertoires, and some 10 million of these chains were shared by at least two donors. To remove PCR and sequencing errors, raw reads were error-corrected and collapsed into unique sequences using a nearest-neighbor algorithm that merged closely related sequences. To assign V, D and J gene segments, CDR3 sequences were aligned to IMGT reference sequences. For a sequence to be retained, a match of at least six nucleotides was required to both a V gene segment and a J gene segment. Rearrangements were classified as productive when the CDR3 lacked stop codons and remained in frame with V and J, and all other rearrangements were classified as non-productive. Following IMGT convention, CDR3 was defined as the stretch from the second conserved V-encoded cysteine up to the conserved J-encoded phenylalanine. Sequences without an unambiguous match to a single V gene segment were excluded from the earlier analysis of several hundred of the donors. In an earlier analysis of approximately 500 of the donors, a V segment was called functional when productive rearrangements were above 56.7%, and segregating when the standard deviation between donors exceeded 5%. To diagnose cytomegalovirus status from the catalog of TCR beta chain sequences, a statistical classification framework was built. V and J gene assignment, in a later analysis, came from comparing TCR nucleotide sequences with IMGT/GENE-DB human TR gene sequences. Using the TCRdist pipeline, a later analysis assigned CDR3 sequences along with most-parsimonious VDJ recombination scenarios. In a later analysis, each TCR beta chain was defined by its CDR3 amino acid sequence together with its V-gene family, and reads without a unique V-gene family were excluded. As a way to deal with suspected cross-contamination and a sequencing artifact, a later analysis dropped nearly 600 nucleotide sequences that were highly shared and had low generation probability. A later analysis calculated a clonal expansion index for each public chain from normalized within-repertoire ranks of inferred template counts. In a later analysis, generation probabilities were computed with a VDJ recombination model fitted to out-of-frame rearrangements, and the resulting probabilities were checked against IGoR. A later analysis scored TCR-TCR, TCR-HLA and TCR-CMV co-occurrence with hypergeometric tests, applying a repertoire-size bias correction to TCR pairs. In a later analysis, false discovery rates were estimated by permuting HLA or CMV assignments 20 times. In a later analysis, co-occurring TCRs were grouped using DBSCAN, and TCRdist sequence similarity was added for clustering within HLA-allele-positive subsets. Repertoires with fewer than 30,000 or more than 120,000 public chains were left out of co-occurrence clustering, as were about 5 repertoires with anomalous nucleotide sharing. TCRdb stores this immuneACCESS table with in-frame sequences only. Part of the clones is absent; in the studies checked, under half of the shortfall reflects unresolved V genes, and no reason is known for the rest. Clonal size and the V and J genes are those of that table, whereas D and trimming came from the DNA. In this sample the table shows 95,000 to 150,000 clones, under 80% of which occur a single time. Of the sample, 30% falls within the top ten clones.

Via the germline V gene, CDR1 is SQVTM and CDR2 ANQGSEA. From cysteine to phenylalanine, the CDR3 is 14 amino acids long. Just the 42-base CDR3 DNA is kept, in frame starting at base 1. Trimming leaves V shorter by 1 base and J shorter by 5 bases, with the junction holding 6 bases beyond the gene matches. The chain is encoded by TRBV29-1 joined to TRBJ2-7; TRBD1 fits 9 bases in the junction. Material for sequencing was PBMCs. This sequence was found in a man between 60 and 75 years old in good health and CMV-seropositive. The sequence in DNA is TGCAGCGTTGAAGTACAGACAGGGGGAAACGAGCAGTACTTC. Translated, this gives CSVEVQTGGNEQYF.